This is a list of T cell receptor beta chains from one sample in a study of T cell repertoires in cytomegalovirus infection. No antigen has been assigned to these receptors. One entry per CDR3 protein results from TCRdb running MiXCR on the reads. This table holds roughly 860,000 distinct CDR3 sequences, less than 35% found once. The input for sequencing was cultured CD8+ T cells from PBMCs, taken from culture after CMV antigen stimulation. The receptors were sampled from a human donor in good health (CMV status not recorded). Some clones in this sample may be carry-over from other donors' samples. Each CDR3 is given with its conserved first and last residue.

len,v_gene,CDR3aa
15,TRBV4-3,CASSQGGGAPATQYF
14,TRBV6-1,CASSLQGQGQPQHF
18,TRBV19,CASSRVARQAMGDYGYTF
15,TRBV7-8,CASSPLGQGPEKLFF
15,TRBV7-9,CASSPSTGFNSPLHF
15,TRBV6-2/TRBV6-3,CASSYATPSYNEQFF
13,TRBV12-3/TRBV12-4,CASGGASLYEQYF
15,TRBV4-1,CASSQSPDHTAEAFF
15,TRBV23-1,CASSQQGDSYNEQFF
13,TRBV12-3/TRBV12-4,CATLGGFTDTQYF
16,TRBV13,CASSLPLTGDSYGYTF
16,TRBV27,CASRRLYRGLTDTQYF
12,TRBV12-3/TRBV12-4,CASSADWYEQYF
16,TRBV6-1,CASSGGQGLRNQPQHF
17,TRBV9,CASSVAIIAGATNEQFF
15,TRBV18,CASSLRGLWNTEAFF
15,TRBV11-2,CASSLELGRADTQYF
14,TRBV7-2,CASSSTGATGELFF
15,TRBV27,CASSLTRVSTGELFF
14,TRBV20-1,CSARDLDGYYGYTF
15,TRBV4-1,CASSQGGISYNEQFF
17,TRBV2,CASSLTGDRGRRETQYF
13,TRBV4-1,CASTVIGTGELFF
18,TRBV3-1,CASSSIDSGGSYQETQYF
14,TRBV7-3,CASSPPDRRRGYTF
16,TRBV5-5,CASSLVPGDPQETQYF
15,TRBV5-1,CASSAKTGVFTEAFF
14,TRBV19,CASGRDPSNYGYTF
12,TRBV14,CASSQGLLGQFF
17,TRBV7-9,CASSPGTSGAIQETQYF
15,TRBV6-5,CASSNDYSGTGELFF
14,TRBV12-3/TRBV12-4,CASSSLEGQETQYF
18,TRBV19,CASSMEVAIIYSTDTQYF